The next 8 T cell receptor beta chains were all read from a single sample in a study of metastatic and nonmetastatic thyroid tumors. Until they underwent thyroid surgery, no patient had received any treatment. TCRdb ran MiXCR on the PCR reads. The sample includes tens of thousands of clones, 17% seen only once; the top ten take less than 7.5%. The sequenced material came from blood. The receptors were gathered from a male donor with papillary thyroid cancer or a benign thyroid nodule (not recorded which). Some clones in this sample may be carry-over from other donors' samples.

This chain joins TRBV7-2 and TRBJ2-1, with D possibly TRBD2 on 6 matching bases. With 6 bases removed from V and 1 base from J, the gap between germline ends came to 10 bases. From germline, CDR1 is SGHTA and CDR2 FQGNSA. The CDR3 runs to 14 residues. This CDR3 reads CASRLRGSYNEQFF. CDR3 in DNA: TGTGCCAGCAGGCTCCGGGGGTCCTACAATGAGCAGTTCTTC.

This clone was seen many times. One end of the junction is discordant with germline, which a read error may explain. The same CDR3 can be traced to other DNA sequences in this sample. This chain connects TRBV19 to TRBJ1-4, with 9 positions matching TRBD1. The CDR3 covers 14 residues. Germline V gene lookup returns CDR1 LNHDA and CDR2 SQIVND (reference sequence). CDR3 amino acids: CASSADRGEENLFF. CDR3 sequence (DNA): TGTGCCAGTAGTGCGGACAGGGGAGAAGAAAACCTGTTTTTT. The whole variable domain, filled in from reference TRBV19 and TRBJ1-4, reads DGGITQSPKYLFRKEGQNVTLSCEQNLNHDAMYWYRQDPGQGLRLIYYSQIVNDFQKGDIAEGYSVSREKKESFPLTVTSAQKNPTAFYLCASSADRGEENLFFGSGTQLSVL.

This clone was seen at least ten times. In DNA, the CDR3 is TGTGCCAGTAGTATCGGACTAGTCTCCCCCCAAGAGACCCAGTACTTC. This sequence encodes CASSIGLVSPQETQYF. The chain couples TRBV19 to TRBJ2-5, with 7 bases aligning to TRBD2. The trim removed 3 bases at V and 1 base at J, leaving 8 bases unmatched. This CDR3 comprises 16 residues. Per germline, CDR1 LNHDA and CDR2 SQIVND (reference sequence).

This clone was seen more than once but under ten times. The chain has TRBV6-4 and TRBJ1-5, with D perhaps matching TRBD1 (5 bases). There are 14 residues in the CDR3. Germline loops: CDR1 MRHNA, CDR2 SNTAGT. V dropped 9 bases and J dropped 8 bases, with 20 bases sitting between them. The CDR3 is CASAISGMGKPQHF. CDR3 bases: TGTGCCAGTGCCATTTCAGGGATGGGTAAGCCCCAGCATTTT.

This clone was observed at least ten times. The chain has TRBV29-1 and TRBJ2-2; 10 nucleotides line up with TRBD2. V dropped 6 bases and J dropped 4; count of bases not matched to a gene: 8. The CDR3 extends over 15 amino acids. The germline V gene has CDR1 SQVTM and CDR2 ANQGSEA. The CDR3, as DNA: TGCAGCGTGGACCTAGCGGGGGCCGGCACCGGGGAGCTGTTTTTT. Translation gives CSVDLAGAGTGELFF.

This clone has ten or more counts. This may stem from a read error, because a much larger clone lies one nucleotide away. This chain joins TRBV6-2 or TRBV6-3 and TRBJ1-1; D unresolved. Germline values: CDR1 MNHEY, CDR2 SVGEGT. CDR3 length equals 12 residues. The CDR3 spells CASSPPVAEALF. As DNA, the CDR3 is TGTGCCAGCAGCCCCCCGGTCGCTGAAGCTTTATTT.

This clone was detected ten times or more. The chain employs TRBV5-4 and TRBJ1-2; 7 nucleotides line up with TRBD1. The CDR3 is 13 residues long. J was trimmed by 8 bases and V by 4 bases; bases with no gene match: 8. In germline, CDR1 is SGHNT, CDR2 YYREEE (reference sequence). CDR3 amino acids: CASSLDRARGYTF. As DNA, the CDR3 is TGTGCCAGCAGCCTAGACAGGGCTCGCGGCTACACCTTC.

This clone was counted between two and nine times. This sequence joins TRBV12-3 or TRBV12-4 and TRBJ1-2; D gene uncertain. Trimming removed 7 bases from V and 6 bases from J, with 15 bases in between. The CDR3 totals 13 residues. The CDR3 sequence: CASTPSGEDGYTF. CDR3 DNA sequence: TGTGCCAGCACTCCAAGTGGCGAGGATGGCTACACCTTC.